This TCR beta chain came from a study of T cells of healthy individuals. The germline V gene encodes CDR1 DFQATT and CDR2 SNEGSKA (reference sequence). CDR3 size: 17 residues. J gave up 1 base and V 3 bases, and 9 bases lay outside the gene matches. There are a few counts of this clonotype. TCRdb reanalysed the 5' RACE reads using MiXCR and keeps one entry per CDR3 protein. Of about 96,000 distinct CDR3 sequences in the sample, about 16% were seen once. This receptor was identified in a human donor in good health. The chain couples TRBV20-1 to TRBJ2-3; TRBD2 agrees at 11 bases. In DNA form, the CDR3 reads TGCAGTGCTAGGAGGACTAGCGGGTACACGGGCACAGATACGCAGTATTTT. It codes for CSARRTSGYTGTDTQYF.